These 19 T cell receptor beta chains were sequenced from one sample in a study of T cell clonality in common variable immunodeficiency. No antigens are known for them. Study results and limitations: In common variable immunodeficiency, TCR beta chains reportedly carried fewer deletions and N-nucleotide insertions.

The protocol was immunoSEQ multiplex PCR, while the TCRdb copy is restricted to in-frame clones and leaves out a portion. In total the sample includes about 17,000 clones, none of them seen once. Sequencing input: peripheral blood mononuclear cells. These receptors all come from a human donor with common variable immunodeficiency.

This clone was observed at least ten times. The read halts 3 residues ahead of the CDR3 end, with the missing end drawn from the germline J gene. The gene calls are TRBV7-2 and TRBJ1-6; 10 nucleotides agree with TRBD1. J was trimmed by 9 bases and V by 4 bases; bases with no gene match: 6. Germline-derived CDR1 and CDR2 are SGHTA and FQGNSA. The CDR3 runs to 15 residues. Partial CDR3 DNA: TGTGCCAGCAGCTCGGAGGACAGGGGGTTTTCACCC. Its protein is CASSSEDRGFSP. Given in full, the CDR3 is CASSSEDRGFSPLHF.

This clone was observed a handful of times. The CDR3 goes on 3 residues after the read ends, and that part is filled in from the germline J gene. J is TRBJ1-3 and V is TRBV7-3; a weak D match, TRBD1 (6 bases). Germline V gene data show CDR1 as SGHTA and CDR2 as FQGTGA. The ends were cut back, 4 bases at V and 0 bases at J, with 13 bases in the middle. CDR3 length: 16 amino acids. The CDR3 DNA, read in part, is TGTGCCAGCAGCTCCGGGGGGGCAGCCTCTGGAAACACC. It yields the protein CASSSGGAASGNT. The full CDR3 sequence reads CASSSGGAASGNTIYF.

This clone came up a few times. The read terminates 3 residues ahead of where the CDR3 ends, so the germline J gene completes it. The chain is built from TRBV6-2 or TRBV6-3 and TRBJ2-5; no firm D call. V was pared by 6 bases and J by 1 base, with 15 bases between. Germline CDR1 and CDR2: MNHEY and SVGEGT. The CDR3 totals 15 residues. The CDR3 loop reads CASRRPVGGQETQYF. The CDR3 bases that were read are TGTGCCAGCAGACGCCCCGTCGGCGGCCAAGAGACC.

Points on this clone: The read finishes 3 residues shy of the CDR3 end, and the germline J gene is used to complete it. The chain combines TRBV20-1 with TRBJ1-5; 8 nucleotides agree with TRBD1. Germline loops: CDR1 DFQATT, CDR2 SNEGSKA (reference sequence). The CDR3 is made up of 14 amino acids. Trimming took 3 bases from V and 5 from J; bases not matched to a gene: 6. The covered CDR3 bases are TGCAGTGCTAGGCTTCAGGGGGCCCATCAGCCC. As protein: CSARLQGAHQP. The whole CDR3 protein reads CSARLQGAHQPQHF.

Only a few counts were recorded for this clone. The sequence runs out 3 residues before the end of the CDR3; the remainder is reconstructed from the germline J gene. This chain connects TRBV7-2 to TRBJ2-5, with 10 bases identical to TRBD2. CDR3 size: 14 residues. The germline V gene has CDR1 SGHTA and CDR2 FQGNSA. The junction had 5 bases not matched to a gene; V was cut back by 5 bases and J by 5 bases. The CDR3 loop reads CASSRMTSGETQYF. The sequenced CDR3 bases are TGTGCCAGCAGCCGTATGACTAGCGGGGAGACC.

This clone is labeled as medium-sized. The read is 3 residues too short to cover the CDR3 end, so that end is filled in from the germline J gene. The chain joins TRBV24-1 to TRBJ1-2; no reliable D call. The V and J ends lost 3 bases and 4 bases respectively, with 11 bases between them. Germline-derived CDR1 and CDR2 are KGHDR and SFDVKD. The CDR3 is 14 residues long. CDR3 DNA, as far as it was read: TGTGCCACCAGTGATCGCGGGATCACCTATGGC. Translation: CATSDRGITYG. The entire CDR3 protein is CATSDRGITYGYTF.

Regarding this clone: The read terminates 3 residues before the CDR3 end, so the remaining end is supplied by the germline J gene. J is TRBJ2-5 and V is TRBV7-8; 7 bases map to TRBD1. Germline V gene sequence: CDR1 SGHVS, CDR2 FQNEAQ. Trimming at V came to 4 bases and at J to 5 bases, leaving 16 bases not matched to a gene. The CDR3 is made up of 17 amino acids. The part of the CDR3 DNA that was read is TGTGCCAGCAGCTACCCCGTGACAGGGCTCTGGGGGGAGACC. Its translation: CASSYPVTGLWGET. The entire CDR3 protein is CASSYPVTGLWGETQYF.

Comments on this clone: The read is 3 residues too short to cover the CDR3 end, so that end is filled in from the germline J gene. The chain uses TRBV19 and TRBJ1-2; TRBD1 matches at 7 bases. CDR3 length: 15 amino acids. With V trimmed by 3 bases and J by 6 bases, 10 bases remained unmatched. Germline values: CDR1 LNHDA, CDR2 SQIVND (reference sequence). The sequenced CDR3 bases are TGTGCCAGTAGTATCCAAAACAGGGGAACAGATGGC. It codes for CASSIQNRGTDG. The entire CDR3 is CASSIQNRGTDGYTF. Filled out from reference TRBV19 and TRBJ1-2, the complete variable domain reads DGGITQSPKYLFRKEGQNVTLSCEQNLNHDAMYWYRQDPGQGLRLIYYSQIVNDFQKGDIAEGYSVSREKKESFPLTVTSAQKNPTAFYLCASSIQNRGTDGYTFGSGTRLTVV.

As concerns this clone: From the germline J gene comes the end of the CDR3, since the read stops 3 residues before it. The J gene is TRBJ2-5, the V gene TRBV4-2; 13 bases are a match to TRBD2. With 4 bases clipped from V and 4 bases from J, the junction kept 3 bases outside the gene matches. Germline CDR1 LGHNA, CDR2 YNFKEQ. The CDR3 sequence is 15 residues long. This CDR3 reads CASSRRLAGGETQYF. The DNA read from the CDR3 is TGTGCCAGCAGCCGCCGACTAGCGGGAGGAGAGACC.

This clone has at least ten counts. The DNA ends 3 residues before the CDR3 does, and the rest of the CDR3 is filled in from the germline J gene. This rearrangement joins TRBV10-3 to TRBJ2-4; 9 nucleotides align to TRBD2. Unmatched junction bases numbered 21, after V lost 4 bases and J lost 8 bases. Per germline, CDR1 ENHRY and CDR2 SYGVKD. This CDR3 has 19 amino acids. CDR3 DNA, as far as it was read: TGTGCCATCAGTGGCCCTTCAGATAGCGGGAGTTCCGAGGCCTACATT. This gives the protein CAISGPSDSGSSEAYI. The full CDR3 protein reads CAISGPSDSGSSEAYIQYF.

Only a few counts were recorded for this clone. The CDR3 end falls 3 residues outside the read, so it is completed with the germline J gene. The chain couples TRBV7-8 to TRBJ2-7; perhaps TRBD1 as D (6 bases). The CDR3 runs 15 residues. CDR1 and CDR2 (germline): SGHVS, FQNEAQ. The ends were cut back, 1 base at V and 1 base at J, with 11 bases in the middle. The CDR3 region is CASSLEGGSSYEQYF. The part of the CDR3 DNA that was read is TGTGCCAGCAGCTTAGAAGGGGGTTCATCCTACGAG.

This clone occurred a few times. The read comes to an end 3 residues before the CDR3 does, leaving the germline J gene to fill in the end. This chain connects TRBV20-1 to TRBJ2-7; the match to TRBD1 covers 9 bases. From germline, CDR1 is DFQATT and CDR2 SNEGSKA (reference sequence). This CDR3 is built from 12 residues. J was trimmed by 4 bases and V by 5 bases; bases with no gene match: 3. CDR3 region: CSAADRGYEQYF. The sequenced part of the CDR3 DNA is TGCAGTGCTGCGGACAGGGGATACGAG.

Regarding this clone: The DNA ends 3 residues before the CDR3 does, and the rest of the CDR3 is filled in from the germline J gene. This chain joins TRBV23-1 and TRBJ2-7; 9 bases fit TRBD1. TRBV23-1 is an open reading frame, and its role is uncertain. This CDR3 contains 14 residues. Losses at the gene ends were 4 bases for V and 6 bases for J; bases not matched to a gene: 7. The CDR3: CASSPRTGDSEQYF. The DNA read from the CDR3 is TGCGCCAGCAGTCCCCGGACAGGGGATAGCGAG.

In this sample, this clone turned up a few times. The read stops 3 residues short of the end of the CDR3; the missing end is completed from the germline J gene. The gene calls are TRBV7-3 and TRBJ2-7; 9 bases map to TRBD1. CDR3 length: 15 amino acids. Germline V lookup: CDR1 SGHTA, CDR2 FQGTGA. With V trimmed by 2 bases and J by 2 bases, 4 bases remained unmatched. The CDR3 is CASSLSGTGPYEQYF. The CDR3 DNA, read in part, is TGTGCCAGCAGCTTATCCGGGACAGGGCCCTACGAG.

Turning to this clone: The read comes to an end 3 residues before the CDR3 does, leaving the germline J gene to fill in the end. This sequence joins TRBV6-4 and TRBJ2-5, with 8 positions matching TRBD2. The junction had 6 bases not matched to a gene; V was cut back by 2 bases and J by 1 base. Germline V CDR1 and CDR2: MRHNA, SNTAGT. The CDR3 spans 16 residues. CDR3 loop: CASSDVVAGIQETQYF. Partial CDR3 DNA: TGTGCCAGCAGTGACGTGGTAGCGGGGATCCAAGAGACC.

The table lists this clone with a few counts. Sequencing ends 3 residues short of the CDR3 end; the germline J gene provides the rest. The rearrangement links TRBV6-8 to TRBJ1-3, with 12 positions matching TRBD1. CDR1 is MNHGY, CDR2 SAAAGT, per germline. V dropped 0 bases and J dropped 3; count of bases not matched to a gene: 9. The CDR3 runs 19 residues. The CDR3 region is CASSYSAGTGGAYGNTIYF. The CDR3 bases that were read are TGTGCCAGCAGTTACTCGGCTGGGACAGGGGGCGCTTATGGAAACACC.

This clone was seen more than once but under ten times. The read gets to within 3 residues of the CDR3 end, and the germline J gene fills in the rest. The V gene is TRBV7-2, the J gene TRBJ2-3, with D possibly being TRBD1 (5 bases). V was pared by 4 bases and J by 6 bases, with 11 bases between. CDR3 length: 13 residues. The germline gives CDR1 SGHTA, CDR2 FQGNSA. The CDR3 spells CASSSLGPDTQYF. CDR3 bases read: TGTGCCAGCAGCTCCCTGGGGCCGGATACG.

This clone was counted many times. Partial CDR3 DNA: TGTGCCAGTAGCCCACGGGTGGGGACTGGTGAG. This encodes CASSPRVGTGE. The whole CDR3 reads CASSPRVGTGEQFF. V usage is TRBV19 and J usage is TRBJ2-1, with D possibly TRBD2 on 6 matching bases. The read falls 3 residues short of the CDR3 end, and the missing part is taken from the germline J gene. V lost 6 bases and J 9 bases, leaving 18 bases between the germline ends. The CDR3 is 14 amino acids. Per germline, CDR1 LNHDA and CDR2 SQIVND (reference sequence).

In its sample, this clone was seen a few times. The read stops 3 residues short of the end of the CDR3; the missing end is completed from the germline J gene. The rearrangement joins TRBV19 to TRBJ1-2, with D perhaps matching TRBD1 (6 bases). The germline gives CDR1 LNHDA, CDR2 SQIVND (reference sequence). Trimming removed 6 bases from V and 4 bases from J, with 15 bases in between. The CDR3 has 14 residues. The CDR3 here is CASRGGQSAYGYTF. The CDR3 DNA, read in part, is TGTGCCAGTAGGGGGGGGCAGTCGGCCTATGGC.